The T cell receptor (beta chain) under discussion was sequenced for a study of T cell changes during pregnancy in multiple sclerosis (dated by TCRdb to between 2019 and 2020). Context from the whole study: The study examined how the T cell repertoire changed over the course of pregnancy in women with multiple sclerosis.

Of note for this clone: The target of this receptor is not known. There are no base qualities to consult, and no much larger clone falls within one base.

The library came from the immunoSEQ multiplex PCR assay. TCRdb carries this immuneACCESS record with in-frame sequences only. Its versions omit some clonotypes, under half of them owing to an unresolved V gene in the studies checked, with the rest unexplained. Within this sample are tens of thousands of clones, with 94% of them counted one time only. The ten most abundant clones make up roughly 0.81% of the sample. Sample: peripheral blood, taken in the third trimester of pregnancy. The clonotype comes from a female donor with multiple sclerosis, enrolled in a pregnancy study.

The DNA sequence is given as TGTGCCAGCTCACCGAGAGAGATGAACACTGAAGCTTTCTTT. Its protein reads: CASSPREMNTEAFF. Recombination linked TRBV18 to TRBJ1-1, with no D gene named confidently. CDR1 is given as KGHSH and CDR2 as LQKENI, both from the germline V gene. The junction shows trimming of 3 bases on V and 0 bases on J, plus 8 bases between the germline ends. The CDR3 numbers 14 residues from cysteine through phenylalanine. Only the CDR3 DNA is retained, 42 bases long and in frame from the first base. Supplemented by the reference TRBV18 and TRBJ1-1 proteins around the CDR3, the complete variable domain is NAGVMQNPRHLVRRRGQEARLRCSPMKGHSHVYWYRQLPEEGLKFMVYLQKENIIDESGMPKERFSAEFPKEGPSILRIQQVVRGDSAAYFCASSPREMNTEAFFGQGTRLTVV.